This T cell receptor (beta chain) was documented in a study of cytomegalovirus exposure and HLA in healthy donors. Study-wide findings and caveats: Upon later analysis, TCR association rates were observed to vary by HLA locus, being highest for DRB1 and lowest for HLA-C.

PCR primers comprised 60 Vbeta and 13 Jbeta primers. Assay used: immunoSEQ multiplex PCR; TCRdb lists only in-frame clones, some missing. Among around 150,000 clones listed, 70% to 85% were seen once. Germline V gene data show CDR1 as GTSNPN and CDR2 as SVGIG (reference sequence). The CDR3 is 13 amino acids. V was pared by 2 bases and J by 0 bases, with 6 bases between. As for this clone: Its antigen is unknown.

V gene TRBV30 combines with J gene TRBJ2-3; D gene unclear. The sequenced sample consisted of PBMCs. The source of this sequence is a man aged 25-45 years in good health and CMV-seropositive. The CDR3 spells CAWSRGSTDTQYF. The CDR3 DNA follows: TGTGCCTGGAGTAGAGGAAGCACAGATACGCAGTATTTT.